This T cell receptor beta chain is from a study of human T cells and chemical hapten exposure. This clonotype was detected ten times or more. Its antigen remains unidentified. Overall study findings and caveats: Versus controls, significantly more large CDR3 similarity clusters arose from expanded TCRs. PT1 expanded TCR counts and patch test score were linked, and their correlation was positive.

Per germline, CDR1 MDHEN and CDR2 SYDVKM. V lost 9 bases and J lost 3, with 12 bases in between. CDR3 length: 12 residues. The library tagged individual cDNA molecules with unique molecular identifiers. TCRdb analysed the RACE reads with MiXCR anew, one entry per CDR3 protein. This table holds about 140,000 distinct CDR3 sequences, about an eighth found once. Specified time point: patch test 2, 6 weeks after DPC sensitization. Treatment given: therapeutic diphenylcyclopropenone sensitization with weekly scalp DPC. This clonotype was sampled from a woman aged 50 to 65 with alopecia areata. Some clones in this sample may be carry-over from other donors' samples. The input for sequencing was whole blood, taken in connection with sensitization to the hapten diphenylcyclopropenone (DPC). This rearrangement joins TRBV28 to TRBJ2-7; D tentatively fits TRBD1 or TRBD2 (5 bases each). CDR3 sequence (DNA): TGTGCCAGTCGAAGGGACCTCTACGAGCAGTACTTC. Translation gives CASRRDLYEQYF. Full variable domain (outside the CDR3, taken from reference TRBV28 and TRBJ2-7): DVKVTQSSRYLVKRTGEKVFLECVQDMDHENMFWYRQDPGLGLRLIYFSYDVKMKEKGDIPEGYSVSREKKERFSLILESASTNQTSMYLCASRRDLYEQYFGPGTRLTVT.